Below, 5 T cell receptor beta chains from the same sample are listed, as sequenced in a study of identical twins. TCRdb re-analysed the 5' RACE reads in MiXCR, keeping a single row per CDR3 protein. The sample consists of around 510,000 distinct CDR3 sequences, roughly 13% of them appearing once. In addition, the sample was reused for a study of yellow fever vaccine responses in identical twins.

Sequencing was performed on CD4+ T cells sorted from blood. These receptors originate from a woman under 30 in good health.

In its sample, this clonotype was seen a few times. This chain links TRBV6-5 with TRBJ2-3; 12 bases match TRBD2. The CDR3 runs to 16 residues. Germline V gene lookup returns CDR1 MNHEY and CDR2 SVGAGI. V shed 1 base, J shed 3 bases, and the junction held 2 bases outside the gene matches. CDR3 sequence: CASSYFGTSGTDTQYF. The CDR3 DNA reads TGTGCCAGCAGTTACTTCGGGACTAGCGGGACAGATACGCAGTATTTT.

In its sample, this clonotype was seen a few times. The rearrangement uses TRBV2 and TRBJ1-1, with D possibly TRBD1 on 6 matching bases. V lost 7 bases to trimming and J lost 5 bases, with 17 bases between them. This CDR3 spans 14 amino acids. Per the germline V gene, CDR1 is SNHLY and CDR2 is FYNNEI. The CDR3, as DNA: TGTGCCAGCATTAGGGCCAGGGGTGGGACTGAAGCTTTCTTT. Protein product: CASIRARGGTEAFF.

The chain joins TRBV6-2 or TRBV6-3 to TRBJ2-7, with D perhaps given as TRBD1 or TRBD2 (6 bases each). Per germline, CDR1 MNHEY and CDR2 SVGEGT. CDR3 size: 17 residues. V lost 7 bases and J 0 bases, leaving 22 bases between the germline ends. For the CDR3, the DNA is TGTGCCAGCACCGCAGGAGGGTTCGGGGGCGCCTCCTACGAGCAGTACTTC. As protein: CASTAGGFGGASYEQYF.

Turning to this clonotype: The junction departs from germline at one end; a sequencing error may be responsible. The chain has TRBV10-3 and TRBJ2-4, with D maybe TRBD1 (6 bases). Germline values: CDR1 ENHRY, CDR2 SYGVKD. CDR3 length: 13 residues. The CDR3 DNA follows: TGTGCCGTCAGGGGTTTAGCCAAAAACATTCAGTACTTC. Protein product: CAVRGLAKNIQYF.

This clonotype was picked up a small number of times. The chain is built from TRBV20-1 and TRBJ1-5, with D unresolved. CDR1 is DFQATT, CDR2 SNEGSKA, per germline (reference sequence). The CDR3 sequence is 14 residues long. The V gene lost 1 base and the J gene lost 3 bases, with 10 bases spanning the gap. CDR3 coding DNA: TGCAGTGCTAGAGTTCAGGTTACCAATCAGCCCCAGCATTTT. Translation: CSARVQVTNQPQHF.